The entry below gives a single T cell receptor (beta chain) sequence along with its context. This record belongs to a study of blood T cell repertoires in COVID-19. Sequencing used immunoSEQ multiplex PCR; TCRdb keeps in-frame clones, though not all of them. Counted here are approximately 100,000 clones, 92% occurring once; the ten biggest clones make up 4.5% to 6%. V lost 5 bases to trimming and J lost 7 bases, with 15 bases between them. The CDR3 extends over 14 amino acids. Germline V lookup: CDR1 SEHNR, CDR2 FQNEAQ (reference sequence). Sequenced input: peripheral blood. The TCR sequence derives from a man between 65 and 79 years old with acute or convalescent COVID-19. V usage is TRBV7-9 and J usage is TRBJ2-1; D possibly corresponds to TRBD1 (6 bases). The CDR3 protein is CASSLSGQPNEQFF. The CDR3 nucleotides read TGTGCCAGCAGCCTCTCGGGACAACCAAATGAGCAGTTCTTC.